A selection of T cell receptor beta chains follows, all from one sample in a study of blood T cell repertoires in COVID-19. The protocol was immunoSEQ multiplex PCR, while the TCRdb copy is restricted to in-frame clones and leaves out a portion. The data show under 250,000 clones, over 80% seen once. The sequenced material came from peripheral blood. Receptor source: a woman aged 40 to 50 who had recovered from COVID-19. Both conserved end residues are part of each CDR3. Each record gives: J gene, V gene, clone size, D gene, CDR3 DNA, CDR3 protein. A D gene is named only where the DNA matches it firmly. A row's size may be missing; if present it is once, few, many or a size class.

>TRBJ1-5|TRBV18|NA|NA
TGTGCCAGCTCACTTCAGGCGTCCGATCAGCCCCAGCATTTT
CASSLQASDQPQHF
>TRBJ2-6|TRBV7-9|once|TRBD1
TGTGCCAGCAGCTTCGTCAGGGGGCTCGCCAACGTCCTGACTTTC
CASSFVRGLANVLTF
>TRBJ1-1|TRBV7-9|NA|NA
TGTGCCAGCAGCTTAGATTTGGGGGGGACTGAAGCTTTCTTT
CASSLDLGGTEAFF
>TRBJ2-3|TRBV6-4|NA|TRBD2
TGTGCCAGCAGTCGGACTAGCGGGGGATCAGATACGCAGTATTTT
CASSRTSGGSDTQYF
>TRBJ2-1|TRBV2|NA|TRBD2
TGTGCCAGCAGTGAAAATCCGGGACTAGTCTACAATGAGCAGTTCTTC
CASSENPGLVYNEQFF
>TRBJ2-1|TRBV7-9|NA|NA
TGTGCCAGCAGCCTGGACACCCGAGGAATTGAGCAGTTCTTC
CASSLDTRGIEQFF
>TRBJ1-1|TRBV18|NA|TRBD1
TGTGCCAGCTCACCAGGGACAGGGATGGCCACTGAAGCTTTCTTT
CASSPGTGMATEAFF
>TRBJ2-7|TRBV6-5|NA|TRBD1
TGTGCCAGCAGAAACAGGGGAGTCCACGAGCAGTACTTC
CASRNRGVHEQYF
>TRBJ1-6|TRBV30|NA|NA
TGTGCCTGGAGTGCTTCTATCAACCCTCCCCGATCACCCCTCCACTTT
CAWSASINPPRSPLHF
>TRBJ2-7|TRBV2|NA|NA
TGTGCCAGCAGCTATGACTACGAGCAGTACTTC
CASSYDYEQYF
>TRBJ2-7|TRBV5-4|NA|NA
TGTGCCAGCAGCTTGGCGGGAAACTACGAGCAGTACTTC
CASSLAGNYEQYF
>TRBJ2-2|TRBV6-1|NA|NA
TGTGCCAGCAGTGAAGCGATCGACAGCCCCAACACCGGGGAGCTGTTTTTT
CASSEAIDSPNTGELFF
>TRBJ1-5|TRBV6-5|NA|TRBD1
TGTGCCAGCAGTCCGGGACAGGGCCGCTTAAAGCATTTT
CASSPGQGRLKHF
>TRBJ2-7|TRBV23-1|NA|TRBD1
TGCGCCAGCAGTCACTCCGTGACAGGGAACGGCCCCTCCTACGAGCAGTACTTC
CASSHSVTGNGPSYEQYF
>TRBJ2-7|TRBV30|NA|NA
TGTGCCGCGGAGAGCTCCTACGAGCAGTACTTC
CAAESSYEQYF
>TRBJ1-4|TRBV7-9|NA|NA
TGTGCCAGCAGCTTAGAACAGGGTGGTGAAAAACTGTTTTTT
CASSLEQGGEKLFF
>TRBJ1-2|TRBV28|NA|NA
TGTGCCAGCAGTTTAGGTGTTCGGGATGGCTACACCTTC
CASSLGVRDGYTF
>TRBJ2-1|TRBV5-4|once|NA
TGTGCCAGCAGCTCCACGGGGAGGGAGCAGTTCTTC
CASSSTGREQFF
>TRBJ2-2|TRBV24-1|NA|NA
TGTGCCACCAGTGATGCGTCAGGTTCGGCCGGGGAGCTGTTTTTT
CATSDASGSAGELFF
>TRBJ1-6|TRBV21-1|few|NA
TGTGCCAGCAGCGGGGGGACAGGGGGCTATAATTCACCCCTCCACTTT
CASSGGTGGYNSPLHF
>TRBJ2-3|TRBV30|once|NA
TGTGCCTGGAGTAGGGGTTTGTCAGATACGCAGTATTTT
CAWSRGLSDTQYF
>TRBJ2-3|TRBV4-1|NA|TRBD2
TGCGCCAGCAGCCACCGGACTAGCGGGGGGTTAGATACGCAGTATTTT
CASSHRTSGGLDTQYF
>TRBJ1-4|TRBV4-1|NA|NA
TGCGCCAGCAGCCAGCCCAAGTCCCGGGTGGCCCTTAATGAAAAACTGTTTTTT
CASSQPKSRVALNEKLFF
>TRBJ1-2|TRBV5-1|NA|NA
TGCGCCAGCAGCCTTGACACCCCTAACTATGGCTACACCTTC
CASSLDTPNYGYTF
>TRBJ2-3|TRBV5-5|NA|NA
TGTGCCAGCAGCTTGGAACACCTCTTAGATACGCAGTATTTT
CASSLEHLLDTQYF
>TRBJ2-3|TRBV6-2/TRBV6-3|NA|NA
TGTGCCAGCAGTTCTACGGGACTTTCCACAGATACGCAGTATTTT
CASSSTGLSTDTQYF
>TRBJ1-3|TRBV4-1|NA|NA
TGCGCCAGCAGCCAAGCTCAGGACAAGAGCTCTGGAAACACCATATATTTT
CASSQAQDKSSGNTIYF
>TRBJ2-2|TRBV27|NA|TRBD1
TGTGCCAGCAGTTCAATGGGGACAGGGAAGGCCGGGGAGCTGTTTTTT
CASSSMGTGKAGELFF
>TRBJ2-1|TRBV7-9|few|TRBD1
TGTGCCAGCAGCTTAGGGACAGGGTCCTACAATGAGCAGTTCTTC
CASSLGTGSYNEQFF
>TRBJ1-1|TRBV25-1|NA|NA
TGTGCCAGCAGCCCACAGGGAAGGAACACTGAAGCTTTCTTT
CASSPQGRNTEAFF
>TRBJ1-6|TRBV13|NA|NA
TGTGCCAGCAGCTCGGCCCCGACAGCAACACCCCTCCACTTT
CASSSAPTATPLHF
>TRBJ2-1|TRBV19|few|TRBD2
TGTGCCAGTAGTCCAACCCCAACGGGACTAGCGGGGGTAGGAGAGCAGTTCTTC
CASSPTPTGLAGVGEQFF
>TRBJ2-7|TRBV29-1|NA|NA
TGCAGCGTAAGGACACAAACCTACGAGCAGTACTTC
CSVRTQTYEQYF
>TRBJ2-7|TRBV9|NA|NA
TGTGCCAGCAGCGTAGGTAACAGCTTAGCCTACGAGCAGTACTTC
CASSVGNSLAYEQYF
>TRBJ1-4|TRBV30|NA|NA
TGTGCCTGGCTAACCGGACAGACAACTAATGAAAAACTGTTTTTT
CAWLTGQTTNEKLFF
>TRBJ2-2|TRBV3-1/TRBV3-2|few|NA
TGTGCCAGCAGCCAAATCCAGGGGCAAAACACCGGGGAGCTGTTTTTT
CASSQIQGQNTGELFF
>TRBJ1-3|TRBV24-1|NA|NA
TGTGCCACCAGTTCCCCAGACTCTGGAAACACCATATATTTT
CATSSPDSGNTIYF
>TRBJ2-2|TRBV7-8|NA|TRBD1
TGTGCCAGCAGCTTAGGCCAGACAGGGTTTGGGACCGGGGAGCTGTTTTTT
CASSLGQTGFGTGELFF
>TRBJ2-7|TRBV10-3|once|NA
TGTGCCATCAGTGATTTGGCCAGAAGCTCCTACGAGCAGTACTTC
CAISDLARSSYEQYF
>TRBJ2-3|TRBV19|once|TRBD1
TGTGCCAGTAGGACATCAGGGGGCGCTTACTTCACAGATACGCAGTATTTT
CASRTSGGAYFTDTQYF
>TRBJ1-2|TRBV11-2|NA|NA
TGTGCCAGCAGCTTAGACAGCGACTTTATCTATGGCTACACCTTC
CASSLDSDFIYGYTF
>TRBJ2-5|TRBV28|NA|NA
TGTGCCAGCAGTTCGCCAGGGCTACTCCTAGGGGAGACCCAGTACTTC
CASSSPGLLLGETQYF